One T cell receptor (beta chain) is described in this entry. Its antigen is not known. The CDR3 contains 15 residues. V shed 9 bases, J shed 10 bases, and the junction held 15 bases outside the gene matches. CDR1 is ENHRY, CDR2 SYGVKD, per germline. This entry is derived from a study of blood T cells in healthy people across ages. Study-level information: About one barcoded beta molecule per two T cells came from capture by template switching.

Study observations and caveats: Donor CMV status, an unknown factor, possibly confounded changes in expanded clonotypes. Estimates of total diversity, which came from one million sequenced T cells, were considered to be underestimates. Strong correlation was found linking TCR beta diversity to naive T cell percentage.

The second PCR ran about 6 to 12 cycles with a sample-barcoded 5' primer and J-beta primers. A single record per CDR3 protein comes from TCRdb applying MiXCR to the 5' RACE reads. This repertoire shows about 640,000 distinct CDR3 sequences, approximately 59% found once; its top ten account for roughly 34%. What was sequenced was blood. The receptor's source is a man in his 60s in good health. The V gene is TRBV10-3, the J gene TRBJ2-1, with 10 bases that match TRBD1. DNA for the CDR3: TGTGCCATTAATCCCGGGACAGGGGTAGTTTACGAGCAGTTCTTC. The encoded protein is CAINPGTGVVYEQFF.